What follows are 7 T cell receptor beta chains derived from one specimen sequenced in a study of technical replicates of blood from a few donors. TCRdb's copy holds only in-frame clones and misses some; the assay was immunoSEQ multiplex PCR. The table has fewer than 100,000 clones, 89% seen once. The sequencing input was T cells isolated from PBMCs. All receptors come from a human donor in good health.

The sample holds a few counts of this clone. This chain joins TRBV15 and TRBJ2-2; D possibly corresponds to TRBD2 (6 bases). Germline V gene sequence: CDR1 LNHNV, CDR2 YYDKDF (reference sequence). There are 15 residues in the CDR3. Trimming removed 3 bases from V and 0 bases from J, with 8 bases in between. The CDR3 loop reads CATSRGGANTGELFF. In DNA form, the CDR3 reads TGTGCCACCAGCAGGGGAGGCGCGAACACCGGGGAGCTGTTTTTT.

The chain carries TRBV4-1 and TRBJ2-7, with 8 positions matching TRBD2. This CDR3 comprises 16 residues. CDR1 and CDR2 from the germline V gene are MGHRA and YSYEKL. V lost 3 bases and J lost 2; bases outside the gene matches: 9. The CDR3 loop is CASSQIPGLGPYEQYF. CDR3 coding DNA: TGCGCCAGCAGCCAGATTCCGGGACTAGGACCCTACGAGCAGTACTTC.

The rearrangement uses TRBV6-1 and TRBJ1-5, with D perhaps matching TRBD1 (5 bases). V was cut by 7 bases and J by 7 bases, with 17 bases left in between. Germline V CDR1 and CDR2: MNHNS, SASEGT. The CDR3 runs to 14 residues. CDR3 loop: CASTLGGAEQPQHF. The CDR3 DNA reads TGTGCCAGCACCCTAGGAGGGGCGGAACAGCCCCAGCATTTT.

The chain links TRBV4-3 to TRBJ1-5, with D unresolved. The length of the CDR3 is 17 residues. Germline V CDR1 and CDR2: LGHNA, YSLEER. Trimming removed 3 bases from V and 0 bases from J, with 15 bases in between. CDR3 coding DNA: TGCGCCAGCAGCCAGGCATATCGGGGTCTTAGCAATCAGCCCCAGCATTTT. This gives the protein CASSQAYRGLSNQPQHF.

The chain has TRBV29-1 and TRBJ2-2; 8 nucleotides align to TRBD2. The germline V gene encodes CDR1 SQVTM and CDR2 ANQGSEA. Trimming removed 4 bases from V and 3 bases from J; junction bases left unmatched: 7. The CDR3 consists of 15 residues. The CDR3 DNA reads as TGCAGCGTTGGGCCCGGGACTAGACACACCGGGGAGCTGTTTTTT. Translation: CSVGPGTRHTGELFF.

The CDR3 sequence: CASSQDRSTGGYTF. In nucleotides, the CDR3 is TGTGCCAGCAGTCAGGACAGAAGCACCGGTGGCTACACCTTC. The chain is built from TRBV2 and TRBJ1-2, with D perhaps matching TRBD1 (6 bases). V lost 5 bases and J 7 bases, leaving 17 bases between the germline ends. This CDR3 contains 14 residues. Germline loops: CDR1 SNHLY, CDR2 FYNNEI.

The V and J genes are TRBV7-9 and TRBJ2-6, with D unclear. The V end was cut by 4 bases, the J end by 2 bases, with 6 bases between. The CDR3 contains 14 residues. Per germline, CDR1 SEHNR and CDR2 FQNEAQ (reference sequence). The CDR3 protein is CASSSLPGANVLTF. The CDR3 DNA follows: TGTGCCAGCAGCTCCCTTCCTGGGGCCAACGTCCTGACTTTC.